This T cell receptor (beta chain) was identified in a study of T cells after yellow fever vaccination (dated 2019 in TCRdb). Describing the broader study: The SMART-Seq v4 Ultra Low Input RNA kit was used to prepare libraries from fractions with low cell numbers. The cohort comprised two healthy male donors, one aged 18 to 29 and one aged 30 to 40 years. To follow T-cell clones before and after primary and booster YFV17D yellow fever vaccination, bulk TCR alpha and beta repertoires were sequenced over time. Bulk PBMC replicates and cell subsets were isolated from blood drawn at multiple timepoints before and after both primary and secondary immunization. General study outcomes and caveats: Because only two donors were included in the study, the extent to which the findings can be generalized is limited. A small fraction of clonotypes showed up in both the CD4 and CD8 compartments, probably as a result of convergent recombination. After the booster, most of the clones that had expanded following primary vaccination were detected again (around 95% of CD4 and roughly 88% of CD8), which suggests that memory was broadly maintained. FACS-sorted repertoires could contain abundant contaminating clonotypes from the bulk population, so computational filtering was required. Compared with the primary T-cell response, the secondary T-cell response was faster but weaker, reaching its peak on day 5 rather than on day 15.

TCR cDNA was made using 5'RACE template switching, a step that added a universal primer site and unique molecular identifiers. Priming of cDNA synthesis was performed from both the TCR alpha and TCR beta constant segments. Library amplification involved two PCR steps, and the second step added sample barcodes and sequencing adapters. Sequencing of libraries was performed on Illumina HiSeq 2500 (2x100 bp) or NovaSeq (2x150 bp). Concerning the study's data processing: MIGEC handled demultiplexing of reads and collapsing into UMI consensus sequences, while MiXCR performed V(D)J alignment. Vaccine-responding clonotypes were defined with edgeR using replicate PBMC samples, requiring FDR below 0.01 and a log2 fold change above 5 up to day 15. CD4 or CD8 identity was assigned to each bulk clonotype according to whether the clonotype was present at higher abundance in the sequenced CD4 repertoire or the sequenced CD8 repertoire. TCRdb cleaned the public reads at Q25 with fastp, built clones with MiXCR and kept in-frame beta chains. Entries are consolidated by CDR3 protein sequence, retaining the most common genes and DNA. TCRdb, rather than the study authors, made the V and J calls. The sample includes under 550,000 distinct CDR3 sequences, with just over 20% observed a single time. Roughly 16% of the sample comes from the top ten.

From the cysteine up to the phenylalanine, the CDR3 has a length of 17 residues. The read is trimmed to its CDR3 DNA, 51 bases read in frame from base 1. After removal of 3 bases from V and 3 bases from J, the junction retains 11 bases not matched to a gene. Per the germline V gene, WSHSY is the CDR1 and SAAADI is the CDR2. This clonotype was detected only a few times. This receptor's antigen is unknown. Nothing much larger sits one base from this clone, and base qualities are not available. The treatment or condition label for this specimen denotes: live attenuated yellow fever vaccine strain. At every blood-draw timepoint, two biological replicates of bulk PBMCs were collected. PBMCs were isolated from peripheral blood using a standard Ficoll-Paque protocol. TriZol was used to extract RNA from bulk PBMCs, CD4 and CD8 fractions, and dextramer-positive and dextramer-negative fractions.

The chain was built from TRBV10-2 and TRBJ2-3; 8 middle bases align to TRBD2. This specimen was PBMCs, taken 21 days after the first yellow fever vaccination. The source of this sequence is a man aged 18 to 30 who received the YFV17D yellow fever vaccine. The CDR3 region has the sequence CASSEPFERGYTDTQYF. The nucleotide sequence reads as follows: TGCGCCAGCAGTGAACCCTTCGAGCGGGGGTATACAGATACGCAGTATTTT.